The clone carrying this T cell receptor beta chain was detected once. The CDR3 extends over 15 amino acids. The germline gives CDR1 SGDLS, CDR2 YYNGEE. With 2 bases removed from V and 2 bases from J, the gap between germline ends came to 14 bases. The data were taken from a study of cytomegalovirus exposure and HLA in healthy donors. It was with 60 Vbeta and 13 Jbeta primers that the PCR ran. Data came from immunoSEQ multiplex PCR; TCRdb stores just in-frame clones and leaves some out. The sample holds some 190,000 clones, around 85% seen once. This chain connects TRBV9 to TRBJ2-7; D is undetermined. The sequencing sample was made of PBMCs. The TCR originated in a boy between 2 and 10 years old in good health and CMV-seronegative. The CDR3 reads CASSVSVGVTYEQYF. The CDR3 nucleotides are TGTGCCAGCAGCGTTTCTGTGGGCGTTACCTACGAGCAGTACTTC.